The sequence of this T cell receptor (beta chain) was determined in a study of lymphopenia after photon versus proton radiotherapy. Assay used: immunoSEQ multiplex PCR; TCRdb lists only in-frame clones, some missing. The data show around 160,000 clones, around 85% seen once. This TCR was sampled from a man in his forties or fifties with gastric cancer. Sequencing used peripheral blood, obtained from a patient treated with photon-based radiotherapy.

The CDR3 coding sequence is TGTGCCAGCAGCTGGCAGGGTATGGAGACCCAGTACTTC. It specifies CASSWQGMETQYF. The J gene is TRBJ2-5, the V gene TRBV7-8, with TRBD1 as a possible D gene (5 bases). Per the germline V gene, CDR1 is SGHVS and CDR2 is FQNEAQ. This CDR3 spans 13 amino acids. The germline V and J ends were trimmed by 4 bases and 5 bases, with 11 bases remaining between them.